The 2 T cell receptor beta chains below come from one sample, sequenced in a study of memory CD4+ T cells and cytomegalovirus serostatus. Single viable CD3+CD4+CD8-CD45RO+ cells were sorted as the memory CD4+ T cells. TCRdb's copy holds only in-frame clones and misses some; the assay was immunoSEQ multiplex PCR. The table lists under 55,000 clones, more than 70% of them singletons. Sequenced material: memory CD4+ T cells from blood. The receptors derive from an adult in good health and CMV-seropositive.

The sample holds one count of this clone. The chain employs TRBV9 and TRBJ2-3, with 11 bases matching TRBD1. V dropped 4 bases and J dropped 4; count of bases not matched to a gene: 8. The CDR3 loop spans 16 amino acids. Germline-derived CDR1 and CDR2 are SGDLS and YYNGEE. CDR3 loop: CASSSGQGAISDTQYF. The DNA of the CDR3 is TGTGCCAGCAGCTCCGGACAGGGGGCAATATCAGATACGCAGTATTTT.

V is TRBV14 and J is TRBJ2-7, with D maybe TRBD1 (6 bases). Trimming shortened V by 1 base and J by 0 bases, and 10 bases separated the two germline ends. The CDR3 extends over 15 amino acids. CDR1 and CDR2 (germline): SGHDN, FVKESK. This CDR3 reads CASSQGTAFSYEQYF. Here the CDR3 DNA reads TGTGCCAGCAGCCAAGGGACAGCCTTCTCCTACGAGCAGTACTTC.